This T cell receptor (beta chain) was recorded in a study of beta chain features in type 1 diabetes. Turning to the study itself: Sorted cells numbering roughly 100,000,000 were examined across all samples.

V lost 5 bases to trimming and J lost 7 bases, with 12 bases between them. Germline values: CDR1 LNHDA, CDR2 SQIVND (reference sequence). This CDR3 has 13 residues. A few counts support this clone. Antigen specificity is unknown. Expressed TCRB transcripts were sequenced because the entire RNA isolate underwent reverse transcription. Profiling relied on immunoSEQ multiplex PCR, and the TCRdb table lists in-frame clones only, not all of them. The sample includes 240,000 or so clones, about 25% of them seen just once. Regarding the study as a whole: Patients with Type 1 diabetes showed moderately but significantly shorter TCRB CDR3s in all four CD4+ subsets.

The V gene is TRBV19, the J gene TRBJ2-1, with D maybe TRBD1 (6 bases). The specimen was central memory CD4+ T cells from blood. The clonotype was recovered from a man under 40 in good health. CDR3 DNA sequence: TGTGCCAGTAGTTTCGAGAGGGGGAATGAGCAGTTCTTC. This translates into CASSFERGNEQFF. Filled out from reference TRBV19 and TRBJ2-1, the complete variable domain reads DGGITQSPKYLFRKEGQNVTLSCEQNLNHDAMYWYRQDPGQGLRLIYYSQIVNDFQKGDIAEGYSVSREKKESFPLTVTSAQKNPTAFYLCASSFERGNEQFFGPGTRLTVL.